This section outlines one TCR beta chain sequence together with its context. The antigen remains undetermined. The CDR3 has 14 residues. Trimming cost V 2 bases and J 9 bases, with 11 bases left between them. Germline V lookup: CDR1 MDHEN, CDR2 SYDVKM. This sample stems from a study of PD-1 blockade in classical Hodgkin lymphoma. Study details: Each patient was given nivolumab 3 mg/kg through a vein every 2 weeks. Study observations and caveats: Relative to healthy donors, newly diagnosed patients reportedly had lower baseline TCR diversity, which was reported as lower still in relapsed/refractory patients. Complete responders possessed baseline diversity comparable to newly diagnosed patients.

The patients all showed relapse after autologous stem cell transplantation, while their brentuximab vedotin exposure varied. Sequencing used immunoSEQ multiplex PCR; TCRdb keeps in-frame clones, though not all of them. The sample yields 15,000 or so clones, about 83% seen once. The chain has TRBV28 and TRBJ1-6, with D tentatively TRBD1 (5 bases). The receptor was isolated from a human donor with classical Hodgkin lymphoma. Sequences were derived from peripheral blood mononuclear cells (PBMCs), sampled before the second cycle of nivolumab. As DNA, the CDR3 is TGTGCCAGCAGTTTAGGGGGGGATCGTTCACCCCTCCACTTT. Translation gives CASSLGGDRSPLHF.